This T cell receptor (beta chain) is drawn from a study of technical replicates of blood from a few donors. Germline lookup yields CDR1 ENHRY and CDR2 SYGVKD. Trimming left V 0 bases short and J 7 bases short, with 6 bases between. This CDR3 comprises 12 residues. Assay used: immunoSEQ multiplex PCR; TCRdb lists only in-frame clones, some missing. This sample yields roughly 70,000 clones, of which under 98% are seen a single time; over 0.2% belongs to the top ten. V is TRBV10-3 and J is TRBJ1-2; D is ambiguous. The TCR sequence derives from a human donor in good health. The source material was T cells isolated from PBMCs. For the CDR3, the DNA is TGTGCCATCAGTGAGTCTTCCAGTGGCTACACCTTC. This codes for CAISESSSGYTF.